This entry describes one T cell receptor beta chain. Its antigen is currently unknown. PCR employed 60 Vbeta and 13 Jbeta primers. Using immunoSEQ multiplex PCR, the repertoire was profiled, and TCRdb retains in-frame clones only, with some absent. The repertoire has about 150,000 clones, 79% of them found once; the top ten carry 3.5%. V was clipped by 5 bases and J by 10 bases, with 6 bases between them. This CDR3 spans 11 amino acids. CDR1 is MNHNS and CDR2 is SASEGT in the germline V gene. This sample is drawn from a study of cytomegalovirus exposure and HLA in healthy donors. Study-wide background: Findings of an earlier analysis included roughly 110 million unique TCR beta sequences from 170 million or so T cells. Study findings and constraints: For most TCR beta V segments, an earlier analysis put the productive rate at about 87% or about 30% of the time. An analysis that was carried out later associated 16,951 TCR beta sequences with HLA alleles at 0.05 false discovery rate. In vitro checks showed that a few CMV-associated chains really do target CMV antigens.

This chain links TRBV6-1 with TRBJ1-6; no reliable D call. Sequencing was performed on PBMCs. The sequence came from a human donor in good health. CDR3 in amino acids: CASSRESPLHF. The CDR3 nucleotides are TGTGCCAGCAGTAGAGAGTCACCCCTCCACTTT.